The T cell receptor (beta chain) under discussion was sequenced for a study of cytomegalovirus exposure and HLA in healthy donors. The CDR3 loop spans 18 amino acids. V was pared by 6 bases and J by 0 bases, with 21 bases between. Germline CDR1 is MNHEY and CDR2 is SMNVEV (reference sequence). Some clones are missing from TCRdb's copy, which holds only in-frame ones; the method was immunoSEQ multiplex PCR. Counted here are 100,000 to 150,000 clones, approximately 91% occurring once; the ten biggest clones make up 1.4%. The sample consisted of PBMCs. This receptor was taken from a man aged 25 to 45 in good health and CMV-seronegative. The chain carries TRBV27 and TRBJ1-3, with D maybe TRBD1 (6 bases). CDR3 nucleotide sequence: TGTGCCAGCAGCCGCGAACCCCCCAGGACAGCCTCTGGAAACACCATATATTTT. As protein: CASSREPPRTASGNTIYF.